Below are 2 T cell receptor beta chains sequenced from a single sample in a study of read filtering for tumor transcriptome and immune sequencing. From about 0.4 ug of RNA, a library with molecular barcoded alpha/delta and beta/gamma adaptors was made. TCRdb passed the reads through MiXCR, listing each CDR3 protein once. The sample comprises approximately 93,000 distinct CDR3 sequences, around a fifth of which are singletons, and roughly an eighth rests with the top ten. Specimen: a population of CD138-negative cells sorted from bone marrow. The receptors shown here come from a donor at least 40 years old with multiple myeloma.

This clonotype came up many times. CDR3 in amino acids: CASSSRSYNEQFF. The DNA for the CDR3 is TGTGCCAGCAGCTCTCGCTCCTACAATGAGCAGTTCTTC. The rearrangement uses TRBV7-3 and TRBJ2-1; D call uncertain. Trimming cost V 4 bases and J 0 bases, with 4 bases left between them. The germline gives CDR1 SGHTA, CDR2 FQGTGA. This CDR3 spans 13 amino acids.

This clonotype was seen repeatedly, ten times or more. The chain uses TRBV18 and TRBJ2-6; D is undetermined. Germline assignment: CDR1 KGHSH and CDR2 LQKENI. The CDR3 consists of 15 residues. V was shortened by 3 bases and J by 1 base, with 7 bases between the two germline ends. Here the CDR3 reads CASSPLGSGANVLTF. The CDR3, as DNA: TGTGCCAGCTCACCTCTGGGATCTGGGGCCAACGTCCTGACTTTC.